This entry lists 9 T cell receptor beta chains sequenced from one sample in a study of blood T cells in healthy people across ages. Primed by a sample-barcoded 5' primer and a J-beta primer mix, a second PCR proceeded for about 7 to 12 cycles. TCRdb independently ran MiXCR on the 5' RACE reads; one entry per CDR3 protein. The repertoire holds around 1.7 million distinct CDR3 sequences, with 28% as singletons. Sequenced sample: blood. The receptors were sampled from a woman aged 25 to 39 in good health.

Ten or more counts support this clonotype. This chain links TRBV29-1 with TRBJ1-2; D may be TRBD1 (6 bases). From germline, CDR1 is SQVTM and CDR2 ANQGSEA. Trimming pared 4 bases from V and 6 bases from J, leaving 6 bases between. The CDR3 length is 10 residues. CDR3 amino acids: CSVAGDGYTF. CDR3 sequence (DNA): TGCAGCGTTGCAGGGGATGGCTACACCTTC.

The V call is TRBV2, the J call TRBJ2-5, with D maybe TRBD2 (6 bases). Germline V CDR1 and CDR2: SNHLY, FYNNEI. Trimming took 5 bases from V and 5 from J, leaving 12 bases between them. The CDR3 loop spans 13 amino acids. CDR3 sequence reads: CASSRRAGETQYF. Written as DNA, the CDR3 is TGTGCCAGCAGTCGCAGGGCGGGGGAGACCCAGTACTTC. Full variable domain (remainder filled in from reference TRBV2 and TRBJ2-5): EPEVTQTPSHQVTQMGQEVILRCVPISNHLYFYWYRQILGQKVEFLVSFYNNEISEKSEIFDDQFSVERPDGSNFTLKIRSTKLEDSAMYFCASSRRAGETQYFGPGTRLLVL.

V and J are TRBV19 and TRBJ1-2; D remains unclear. This CDR3 has 14 amino acids. The V end lost 3 bases, the J end lost 5 bases, and 13 bases lay between the germline ends. Germline V CDR1 and CDR2: LNHDA, SQIVND (reference sequence). The chain's CDR3 is CASSMAALPYGYTF. The CDR3 region has the DNA TGTGCCAGTAGTATGGCGGCATTACCTTATGGCTACACCTTC.

CDR3 coding DNA: TGTGCCAGCAGTTTATGGAGGCCTAGTCGGTGTGAGCAGTTCTTC. This encodes CASSLWRPSRCEQFF. This chain connects TRBV28 to TRBJ2-1; no firm D call. The CDR3 has 15 amino acids. V was trimmed by 0 bases and J by 9 bases, leaving 15 bases between them. The germline V gene encodes CDR1 MDHEN and CDR2 SYDVKM.

Of note for this clonotype: Germline and junction disagree at one end, which may indicate a read error. The chain is built from TRBV30 and TRBJ2-2; TRBD2 is a possible D gene (6 bases). Germline CDR1 GTSNPN, CDR2 SVGIG (reference sequence). The CDR3 has 13 amino acids. This CDR3 is CAWSPGFPGELVF. The CDR3 DNA is TGTGCCTGGTCCCCCGGATTTCCGGGGGAGCTGGTTTTT.

With regard to this clonotype: An end of the junction does not agree with germline; a read error may underlie this. This chain links TRBV5-4 with TRBJ2-2, with 7 bases identical to TRBD1. This CDR3 is 15 amino acids long. CDR1 and CDR2 from the germline V gene are SGHNT and YYREEE (reference sequence). CDR3 DNA sequence: TGTGCCAGCAGCTTCGACAGGGTTGAGACCGGGGAGCCGTTTTTT. Protein sequence: CASSFDRVETGEPFF. The complete variable domain, with remaining parts taken from reference TRBV5-4 and TRBJ2-2, reads ETGVTQSPTHLIKTRGQQVTLRCSSQSGHNTVSWYQQALGQGPQFIFQYYREEENGRGNFPPRFSGLQFPNYSSELNVNALELDDSALYLCASSFDRVETGEPFFGEGSRLTVL.

Notes on this clonotype: Germline is not matched at one junction end, which may reflect a read error. V and J are TRBV12-3 or TRBV12-4 and TRBJ2-7; D may match TRBD1 or TRBD2 (5 bases each). This CDR3 region has 14 residues. Here the CDR3 DNA reads TGTGCCGGCAGTTGGGACCCCCGGCATACCGAGCAGTACTTC. Amino acids: CAGSWDPRHTEQYF.

The chain carries TRBV10-1 and TRBJ2-5, with D possibly being TRBD1 or TRBD2 (5 bases each). V shed 0 bases and J shed 0 bases, with 11 bases lying between them. This CDR3 is built from 16 residues. CDR1 is WNHNN, CDR2 SYGVQD, per germline (reference sequence). CDR3 amino acids: CASSESWGGHQETQYF. CDR3 sequence (DNA): TGCGCCAGCAGTGAGTCCTGGGGCGGGCACCAAGAGACCCAGTACTTC.

This clonotype was detected ten times or more. The chain links TRBV11-2 to TRBJ2-1, with D tentatively TRBD2 (5 bases). With 4 bases removed from V and 7 bases from J, the gap between germline ends came to 8 bases. This CDR3 spans 12 amino acids. In germline, CDR1 is SGHAT, CDR2 FQNNGV. Written as DNA, the CDR3 is TGTGCCAGCAGCTATAGCGCGAATGAGCAGTTCTTC. Its translation is CASSYSANEQFF.